This T cell receptor beta chain was sequenced during a study of response to subunit inactivated influenza vaccine. Study results and caveats: It was suggested by the authors that few new T cells are recruited by each seasonal influenza vaccination.

CDR1 is LGHNA, CDR2 YSLEER, per germline. Trimming left V 0 bases short and J 4 bases short, with 10 bases between. This CDR3 is 15 amino acids long. This clonotype has ten or more counts. The antigen remains undetermined. TCRdb re-called the RT-PCR reads through MiXCR, storing one row per CDR3 protein. The sample holds 560,000 or so distinct CDR3 sequences; about 7.6% are singletons and the top ten take 13%. The sequence was obtained from a man between 45 and 75 years old who received an inactivated influenza vaccine. The chain joins TRBV4-3 to TRBJ2-1; D is tentatively TRBD1 or TRBD2 (5 bases each). The sequencing here drew on PBMCs from blood, taken around 25 months after vaccination. CDR3 bases: TGCGCCAGCAGCCAAGAAGGGACGTATTACAATGAGCAGTTCTTC. Protein sequence: CASSQEGTYYNEQFF.